The clone carrying this TCR beta chain was observed a few times. Its specificity is unknown. Other nucleotide sequences in the sample specify the same CDR3. The source of the sample is a study of beta chain features in type 1 diabetes. Study-level results: Junctions at VDJ sites from type 1 diabetes patients had fewer insertions and more deletions. TCRB CDR3s were moderately but significantly shorter in Type 1 diabetes patients in all four CD4+ subsets.

This CDR3 has 12 amino acids. Germline values: CDR1 SEHNR, CDR2 FQNEAQ (reference sequence). V was pared by 1 base and J by 5 bases, with 5 bases between. Since all of the isolated RNA was reverse transcribed, expressed TCRB transcripts were what got sequenced. Assay: immunoSEQ multiplex PCR; the TCRdb copy retains only in-frame clones and omits some. The table has more than 550,000 clones, roughly 13% seen once. Each of the sorted populations had a purity greater than 95%. The chain recombines TRBV7-9 with TRBJ1-2; D not resolved. This TCR derives from a man aged 18 to 35 with type 1 diabetes. Sequencing input: naive CD4+ T cells from blood. The CDR3 here is CASSLGGYGYTF. The CDR3 region has the DNA TGTGCCAGCAGCTTAGGGGGTTATGGCTACACCTTC. The whole variable domain, filled in from reference TRBV7-9 and TRBJ1-2, reads DTGVSQNPRHKITKRGQNVTFRCDPISEHNRLYWYRQTLGQGPEFLTYFQNEAQLEKSRLLSDRFSAERPKGSFSTLEIQRTEQGDSAMYLCASSLGGYGYTFGSGTRLTVV.